The source of this T cell receptor (beta chain) is a study of CD8+CD57+ T cells in acquired aplastic anemia (dated by TCRdb to 2016 to 2018). Broadly, across the study: DNA extracted from sorted CD4+ and CD8+ cells had a mean of about 3.2 ug, with a range of roughly 0.2 to 30 ug. CD8+CD57+ expansion was defined as a frequency above the mean frequency observed in healthy subjects. The investigation overall reported the following: CD8+ Simpson's diversity did not differ significantly between patients and healthy controls (P=0.060). Around 30 CD8+ CDR3 sequences were shared between patients and controls but appeared highly expressed in patients and within their immunodominant clones.

Genomic DNA was used as template for profiling of TCR beta VDJ combinations and CDR3 sequences. An Illumina HiSeq 2000 was the platform used for TCR repertoire sequencing. For the original study's pipeline: TRBV/TRBJ rearrangement plots, CDR3 size and DJ length profiles, and Simpson's diversity index were used to assess repertoires. The immunodominant clone was defined as the most abundant DNA sequence in deep sequencing data. CDR3 amino acid sequences were checked for sharing across subjects and were also compared against the VDJdb database and published repertoires. Through fastp at Q25 and MiXCR, TCRdb rebuilt clones from the public reads, retaining in-frame beta chains. Rows are unified per CDR3 protein, each entry keeping the most common DNA and genes. These V and J calls derive from TCRdb rather than the authors' analysis. This sample gives approximately 150,000 distinct CDR3 sequences in total; 45% to 55% of them show up just once. The ten most abundant clones make up 1.1% of the sample.

This clonotype came up a few times. Its antigen target is currently unknown. No clone much larger than this one lies a single base away; base qualities are absent. The patients picked for sequencing were ones in whom flow cytometry had shown an expansion of CD8+CD57+ cells. Every patient had a diagnosis of severe acquired aplastic anemia based on International Study of Aplastic Anemia and Agranulocytosis and Camitta criteria. Patients had received no therapy at the time of blood sampling. In this study, sorted CD4+ and CD8+ T cells from the blood of healthy subjects and of severe aplastic anemia patients had their TCR repertoires deep-sequenced. Patients were enrolled in the USA under clinicaltrials.gov protocols 00001620, 01623167, 00001397, 00071045, 00081523 and 00961064. Ficoll-Paque density gradient centrifugation was used to isolate peripheral blood mononuclear cells. CD4+ and CD8+ T cells were sorted by FACS or magnetic beads before DNA extraction.

In the germline V gene, CDR1 corresponds to KGHSH and CDR2 to LQKENI. The junction carries 10 bases between V and J, which are trimmed by 5 bases and 3 bases respectively. The CDR3 holds 13 amino acids from the cysteine to the phenylalanine. The read is trimmed to its CDR3 DNA, 39 bases read in frame from base 1. Here the chain combines TRBV18 and TRBJ1-2, with the D segment identity uncertain. The source is a human donor with aplastic anemia. Input material: sorted CD4+, CD8+, or CD8+CD57+ T cells (not recorded which) from PBMCs. The DNA reads TGTGCCAGCTCAGAAGGGATCGACTATGGCTACACCTTC. The encoded protein is CASSEGIDYGYTF. With the rest looked up from the reference TRBV18 and TRBJ1-2 genes rather than sequenced, the full variable domain is NAGVMQNPRHLVRRRGQEARLRCSPMKGHSHVYWYRQLPEEGLKFMVYLQKENIIDESGMPKERFSAEFPKEGPSILRIQQVVRGDSAAYFCASSEGIDYGYTFGSGTRLTVV.